The entry below describes one T cell receptor beta chain. This table comes from immunoSEQ multiplex PCR, and its TCRdb copy is limited to in-frame clones, with some not included. The top ten hold 1.3% of the sample, which has some 20,000 clones, more than 75% seen once. This record belongs to a study of T cell changes during pregnancy in multiple sclerosis. The length of the CDR3 is 18 residues. The germline CDR1 and CDR2 sequences are LGHNT and FRNRAP. With 0 bases clipped from V and 0 bases from J, the junction kept 7 bases outside the gene matches. The sample in question was CD4+ T cells from peripheral blood mononuclear cells, obtained in the first trimester of pregnancy. This clonotype was obtained from a female donor in good health, enrolled as a control in a pregnancy study. The chain uses TRBV12-5 and TRBJ2-5; 10 nucleotides match TRBD1. CDR3 DNA: TGTGCTAGTGGTTTGGTAAGGTGGACAGGGGGAAACCAAGAGACCCAGTACTTC. Protein sequence: CASGLVRWTGGNQETQYF.